This record covers a single T cell receptor beta chain. The antigen remains undetermined. Trimming at V came to 6 bases and at J to 0 bases, leaving 27 bases not matched to a gene. The CDR3 runs to 23 residues. Germline CDR1 reads SGHNT; CDR2 reads YYREEE (reference sequence). This specimen comes from a study of T cell repertoires in cytomegalovirus infection. Across the whole study: Indications of both CMV infection and matching HLA type were provided by public TCR beta signatures.

TCRdb itself ran the reads through MiXCR, one entry per CDR3 protein. The table includes approximately 500,000 distinct CDR3 sequences, around 30% detected once. The chain employs TRBV5-4 and TRBJ1-1; 12 nucleotides align to TRBD1. The TCR was taken from a human donor in good health (CMV status not recorded). Some clones in this sample may be carry-over from other donors' samples. Sample: cultured PBMCs, taken from culture after CMV antigen stimulation. This chain's CDR3 is CASTKELPGQGAVRISMNTEAFF. DNA for the CDR3: TGTGCCAGCACCAAAGAACTCCCGGGACAGGGGGCAGTAAGGATTTCTATGAACACTGAAGCTTTCTTT.